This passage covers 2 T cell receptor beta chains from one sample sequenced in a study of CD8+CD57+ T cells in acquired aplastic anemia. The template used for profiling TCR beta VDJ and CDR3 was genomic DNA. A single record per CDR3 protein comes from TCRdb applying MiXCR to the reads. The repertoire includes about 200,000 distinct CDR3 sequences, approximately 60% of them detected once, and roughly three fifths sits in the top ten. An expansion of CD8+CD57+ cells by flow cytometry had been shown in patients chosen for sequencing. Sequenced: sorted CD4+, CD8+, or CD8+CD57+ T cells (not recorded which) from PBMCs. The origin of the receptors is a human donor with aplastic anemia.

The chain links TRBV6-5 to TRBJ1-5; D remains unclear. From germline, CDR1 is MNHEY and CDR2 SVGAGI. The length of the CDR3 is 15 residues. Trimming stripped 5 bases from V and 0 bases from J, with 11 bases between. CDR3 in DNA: TGTGCCAGCAGTGAAATCGGGAATAGCAATCAGCCCCAGCATTTT. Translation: CASSEIGNSNQPQHF.

The CDR3 spells CASSLGDFYEQYF. In DNA, the CDR3 is TGTGCCAGCAGCCTAGGGGATTTCTACGAGCAGTACTTC. The rearrangement links TRBV5-5 to TRBJ2-7, with D possibly matching TRBD1 (5 bases). Trimming left V 4 bases short and J 3 bases short, with 11 bases between. Germline V gene sequence: CDR1 SGHKS, CDR2 YYEKEE (reference sequence). The CDR3 has 13 residues.